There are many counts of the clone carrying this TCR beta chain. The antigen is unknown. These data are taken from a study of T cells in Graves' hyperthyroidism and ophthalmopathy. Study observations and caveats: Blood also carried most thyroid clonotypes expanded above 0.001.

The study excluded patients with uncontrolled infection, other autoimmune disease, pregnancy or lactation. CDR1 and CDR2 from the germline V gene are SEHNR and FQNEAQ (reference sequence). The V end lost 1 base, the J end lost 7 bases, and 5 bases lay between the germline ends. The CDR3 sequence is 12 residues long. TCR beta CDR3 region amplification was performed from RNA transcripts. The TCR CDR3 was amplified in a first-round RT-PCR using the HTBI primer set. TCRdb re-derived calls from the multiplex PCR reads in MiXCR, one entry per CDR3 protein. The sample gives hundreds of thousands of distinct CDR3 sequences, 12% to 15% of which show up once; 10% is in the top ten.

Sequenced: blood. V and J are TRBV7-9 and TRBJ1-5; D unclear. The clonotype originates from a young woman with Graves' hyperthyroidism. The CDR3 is CASSLGEQPQHF. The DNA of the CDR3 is TGTGCCAGCAGCTTAGGGGAACAGCCCCAGCATTTT.